What follows are 23 T cell receptor beta chains derived from one specimen sequenced in a study of T cells in Graves' hyperthyroidism and ophthalmopathy (dated by TCRdb to about 2019). Library preparation used multiplex PCR. Reads for this sample came from an Illumina HiSeq 2000. TCR beta CDR3 regions were amplified from RNA transcripts. The first round of RT-PCR for the TCR CDR3 was performed with the HTBI primer set and the Qiagen OneStep RT-PCR kit. TCRdb reprocessing: public reads trimmed at Q25 with fastp, clones called with MiXCR, in-frame beta chains kept. Duplicate CDR3 protein sequences are folded into a single record with the most common DNA and genes. This sample is represented by hundreds of thousands of distinct CDR3 sequences; 12% to 15% of them were singletons. Together, the top ten hold 9.5% to 13% of the sample. The sequenced sample consisted of blood. These receptors all come from a young woman with Graves' hyperthyroidism.

At least ten counts were recorded for this clonotype. The chain joins TRBV6-2 or TRBV6-3 to TRBJ1-1; D not certain. The CDR3 runs 15 residues. The V end was cut by 4 bases, the J end by 3 bases, with 15 bases between. Germline-derived CDR1 and CDR2 are MNHEY and SVGEGT. The CDR3 loop is CASSSGPRKHTEAFF. The CDR3 DNA is TGTGCCAGCAGTTCCGGACCCAGAAAGCACACTGAAGCTTTCTTT.

J is TRBJ1-5 and V is TRBV7-2; tentatively, D is TRBD1 (5 bases). Per the germline V gene, CDR1 is SGHTA and CDR2 is FQGNSA. The ends were cut back, 1 base at V and 5 bases at J, with 15 bases in the middle. This CDR3 has 16 residues. The CDR3 nucleotides read TGTGCCAGCAGCTTAGGCGGGGGTGTACTGTATCAGCCCCAGCATTTT. This sequence encodes CASSLGGGVLYQPQHF.

This clonotype was recorded at least ten times. The rearrangement uses TRBV2 and TRBJ1-1; the D gene is possibly TRBD1 (5 bases). The CDR3 consists of 20 residues. Looked up from germline, CDR1 is SNHLY and CDR2 is FYNNEI. Trimming removed 0 bases from V and 4 bases from J, with 27 bases in between. As DNA, the CDR3 is TGTGCCAGCAGTGAAGCGCTTCTCTTGTTTCAGGGAAAGCCCCCCACTGAAGCTTTCTTT. This gives the protein CASSEALLLFQGKPPTEAFF.

This clonotype was recorded at least ten times. The rearrangement joins TRBV20-1 to TRBJ2-3; D possibly matches TRBD1 or TRBD2 (7 bases each). Germline CDR1 is DFQATT and CDR2 is SNEGSKA (reference sequence). The V end lost 2 bases, the J end lost 5 bases, and 14 bases lay between the germline ends. This CDR3 comprises 14 residues. DNA for the CDR3: TGCAGTGCTAGATTGCAGGGGGAGGGAGATACGCAGTATTTT. This encodes CSARLQGEGDTQYF.

With respect to this clonotype: Compared with germline, one end of the junction differs, possibly owing to a read error. The chain uses TRBV14 and TRBJ2-2, with a tentative D call TRBD1 (6 bases). Germline CDR1 reads SGHDN; CDR2 reads FVKESK. The CDR3 spans 18 residues. The CDR3 DNA is TGTGCCAGCAGCCAAAAGGAGACCCGGGAAAGGGACACCGGGGCGCTGTTTTTT. Amino acids: CASSQKETRERDTGALFF.

This clonotype came up many times. The chain links TRBV24-1 to TRBJ2-5; no clear D gene. Trimming removed 7 bases from V and 0 bases from J, with 14 bases in between. The CDR3 has 15 amino acids. Germline lookup yields CDR1 KGHDR and CDR2 SFDVKD. CDR3 in amino acids: CATSDGVWNQETQYF. CDR3 bases: TGTGCCACCAGCGATGGGGTCTGGAACCAAGAGACCCAGTACTTC.

This clonotype occurred many times. The chain combines TRBV6-6 with TRBJ2-1, with D unclear. The CDR3 has 14 amino acids. Germline lookup yields CDR1 MNHNY and CDR2 SVGAGI (reference sequence). V shed 2 bases and J shed 0 bases, with 5 bases lying between them. CDR3 in amino acids: CASSYPGSYNEQFF. CDR3 sequence (DNA): TGTGCCAGCAGTTACCCCGGCTCCTACAATGAGCAGTTCTTC.

There are many counts of this clonotype. The rearrangement uses TRBV7-2 and TRBJ2-1; tentatively, D is TRBD2 (6 bases). Germline V gives CDR1 SGHTA, CDR2 FQGNSA. Trimming removed 2 bases at V and 6 bases at J, with 14 bases between. The CDR3 runs to 15 residues. Written as DNA, the CDR3 is TGTGCCAGCAGCTTAACGGGAGTAATACGCAATGAGCAGTTCTTC. Translation gives CASSLTGVIRNEQFF.

The chain has TRBV20-1 and TRBJ1-1, with D unresolved. With 1 base removed from V and 2 bases from J, the gap between germline ends came to 8 bases. Germline V lookup: CDR1 DFQATT, CDR2 SNEGSKA (reference sequence). This CDR3 spans 13 amino acids. DNA of the CDR3: TGCAGTGCTAGAGCCTACAGAAACACTGAAGCTTTCTTT. Translation: CSARAYRNTEAFF.

This clonotype appeared a single time. The V and J genes are TRBV2 and TRBJ1-5, with TRBD1 as a possible D gene (6 bases). V was cut by 8 bases and J by 2 bases, with 10 bases left in between. CDR1 is SNHLY and CDR2 is FYNNEI in the germline V gene. The CDR3 loop spans 13 amino acids. CDR3 region: CASEGGRNQPQHF. The CDR3 DNA is TGTGCCAGCGAAGGGGGGCGCAATCAGCCCCAGCATTTT.

This chain joins TRBV6-9 and TRBJ1-5; 7 nucleotides line up with TRBD1. From germline, CDR1 is MNHGY and CDR2 SVAAGI. The CDR3 covers 15 residues. V shed 3 bases and J 5 bases; nucleotides not matched to a gene: 7. CDR3 region: CASSYGTARDQPQHF. The CDR3 region has the DNA TGTGCCAGCAGTTACGGGACAGCCCGGGATCAGCCCCAGCATTTT.

This rearrangement joins TRBV29-1 to TRBJ2-2, with 7 bases lining up with TRBD2. V was clipped by 5 bases and J by 5 bases; unmatched bases: 5. The CDR3 is made up of 13 amino acids. The V gene's germline CDR1 is SQVTM and CDR2 ANQGSEA. The CDR3 nucleotides are TGCAGCGTTAGGTGGGAGGGAACCGGGGAGCTGTTTTTT. Its translation is CSVRWEGTGELFF.

This clonotype was observed a few times. The V call is TRBV20-1, the J call TRBJ2-2; D gene uncertain. This CDR3 has 16 amino acids. Trimming removed 8 bases at V and 4 bases at J, with 23 bases between. CDR1 and CDR2 from the germline V gene are DFQATT and SNEGSKA (reference sequence). This CDR3 reads CSPNPPLHLGTGELFF. Written as DNA, the CDR3 is TGCAGTCCTAATCCCCCTCTCCACTTGGGCACCGGGGAGCTGTTTTTT.

The sample holds a few counts of this clonotype. The chain links TRBV20-1 to TRBJ1-6; D is perhaps TRBD1 (5 bases). V gave up 6 bases and J gave up 9 bases, with 12 bases separating them. Germline V gives CDR1 DFQATT, CDR2 SNEGSKA (reference sequence). CDR3 length: 12 residues. The CDR3 region is CSARGPGSPLHF. CDR3 nucleotide sequence: TGCAGTGCCCGGGGACCTGGTTCACCCCTCCACTTT.

This clonotype was counted a few times. The chain uses TRBV14 and TRBJ2-1; TRBD2 matches 9 bases. The length of the CDR3 is 16 residues. Per germline, CDR1 SGHDN and CDR2 FVKESK. V shed 1 base, J shed 5 bases, and the junction held 6 bases outside the gene matches. The CDR3 reads CASSQGTSAIHNEQFF. Here the CDR3 DNA reads TGTGCCAGCAGCCAAGGGACTAGCGCTATCCACAATGAGCAGTTCTTC.

This clonotype appeared many times. V and J are TRBV6-1 and TRBJ2-5; D is ambiguous. The CDR3 has 10 residues. Germline V CDR1 and CDR2: MNHNS, SASEGT. V lost 8 bases and J lost 9, with 10 bases in between. This CDR3 is CASGQLAQYF. In DNA form, the CDR3 reads TGTGCCAGCGGCCAGTTGGCCCAGTACTTC.

This clonotype showed up many times. This chain connects TRBV20-1 to TRBJ1-2, with 7 bases aligning to TRBD1. After removal of 6 bases from V and 4 bases from J, the junction contained 14 bases not matched to a gene. The CDR3 has 15 amino acids. The germline CDR1 and CDR2 sequences are DFQATT and SNEGSKA (reference sequence). The DNA of the CDR3 is TGCAGTGCGAACACCGGACAGGCGAACTTCTATGGCTACACCTTC. This codes for CSANTGQANFYGYTF.

This clonotype came up many times. The chain uses TRBV30 and TRBJ2-3; D is unclear. Germline values: CDR1 GTSNPN, CDR2 SVGIG (reference sequence). V was trimmed by 3 bases and J by 2 bases, leaving 9 bases between them. This CDR3 region has 13 residues. CDR3 region: CAWSGQITDTQYF. The CDR3 region has the DNA TGTGCCTGGAGCGGGCAGATCACAGATACGCAGTATTTT.

This clonotype was detected only a few times. Being one base from a much bigger clone, this may be a read error. V gene TRBV20-1 combines with J gene TRBJ2-7, with D possibly being TRBD1 (5 bases). The CDR3 covers 13 residues. CDR1 DFQATT and CDR2 SNEGSKA come from the germline V gene (reference sequence). Trimming took off 8 bases at V and 5 bases at J, with 19 bases between the two ends. CDR3 sequence (DNA): TGCAGTACAACAGTGGGGCCCATCCACGAGCAGTACTTC. Its translation: CSTTVGPIHEQYF.

The chain employs TRBV10-2 and TRBJ2-3; 7 positions match TRBD2. J lost 2 bases, V lost 5 bases, and 4 bases had no gene match. The CDR3 sequence is 14 residues long. Germline V lookup: CDR1 WSHSY, CDR2 SAAADI. The CDR3 is CASSKTSLTDTQYF. The CDR3 DNA is TGCGCCAGCAGTAAGACTAGCCTCACAGATACGCAGTATTTT.

This clonotype was picked up many times. The CDR3 here is CASSDPGSYNEQFF. The CDR3 nucleotides read TGTGCCAGCAGCGACCCGGGCTCCTACAATGAGCAGTTCTTC. The rearrangement joins TRBV11-3 to TRBJ2-1; D not certain. The length of the CDR3 is 14 residues. V lost 5 bases and J lost 0, with 8 bases in between. CDR1 and CDR2 from the germline V gene are SGHNT and YENEEA.

This clonotype was observed many times. The rearrangement links TRBV6-1 to TRBJ2-2; tentatively, D is TRBD2 (5 bases). The CDR3 contains 16 residues. Germline V gene data show CDR1 as MNHNS and CDR2 as SASEGT. V gave up 5 bases and J gave up 0 bases, with 13 bases separating them. The CDR3 DNA reads TGTGCCAGCAGTTATTTAGGGAGAACGAACACCGGGGAGCTGTTTTTT. Translation gives CASSYLGRTNTGELFF.

This clonotype has at least ten counts. The chain links TRBV28 to TRBJ2-1, with 9 positions matching TRBD1. In germline, CDR1 is MDHEN, CDR2 SYDVKM. CDR3 size: 15 residues. After removal of 7 bases from V and 8 bases from J, the junction contained 12 bases not matched to a gene. In nucleotides, the CDR3 is TGTGCCAGCACCCTGCCCGGGACAGGGTTGGATGAGCAGTTCTTC. This gives the protein CASTLPGTGLDEQFF.